By sample share, the clone carrying this T cell receptor beta chain is medium-sized. Its matching antigen is unknown. Time point reported: cycle 4 day 1 (C4D1), after about 6 weeks of nivolumab. Every patient experienced relapse after autologous stem cell transplantation, and brentuximab vedotin exposure varied. The CDR3 covers 13 residues. CDR1 is MDHEN and CDR2 is SYDVKM in the germline V gene. Germline trimming cut 6 bases from V and 4 bases from J; bases unmatched to any gene: 2. The data derive from a study of PD-1 blockade in classical Hodgkin lymphoma. Study-wide background: Intravenous delivery of nivolumab at 3 mg/kg to patients occurred every 2 weeks.

Profiled with immunoSEQ multiplex PCR; TCRdb holds only in-frame clones, not every one. The sample includes approximately 52,000 clones, 86% seen only once; the top ten take 6% to 7%. Study-level findings and limits: Reported baseline diversity: healthy donors highest, relapsed/refractory patients lowest. Before treatment, complete responders showed about the same diversity as newly diagnosed patients.

This clonotype was sampled from a human donor with classical Hodgkin lymphoma. The sequencing here drew on peripheral blood mononuclear cells (PBMCs), taken before the fourth cycle of nivolumab. The chain carries TRBV28 and TRBJ2-1; 8 bases map to TRBD2. The CDR3 protein is CASRRGVYNEQFF. In nucleotides, the CDR3 is TGTGCCAGCAGGCGGGGGGTTTACAATGAGCAGTTCTTC.